This T cell receptor beta chain was found in a study of shared clonotypes between healthy human individuals. This clone was seen once. Its cognate antigen is unknown. Generated by immunoSEQ multiplex PCR, the TCRdb table keeps only in-frame clones and is missing some. The sample holds approximately 2.5 million clones; 80% to 95% are singletons and the top ten take 0.36%. Study-wide points: An effect of sequencing depth on clonotype sharing among donors was expected. Donor scarcity curtailed the genetic and exposure-history diversity represented herein.

This CDR3 spans 14 amino acids. The V end was cut by 4 bases, the J end by 6 bases, with 14 bases between. In germline, CDR1 is SGHNT, CDR2 YYREEE (reference sequence). The TCR sequence derives from a man aged 18 to 30 in good health. Some clones in this sample may be carry-over from other donors' samples. The J gene is TRBJ2-1, the V gene TRBV5-4; tentatively, D is TRBD1 (6 bases). The sample comprised naive CD4+ T cells from PBMCs. As to subset: CD45RA+ positively selected. The CDR3 nucleotides are TGTGCCAGCAGCCTCGGAGTCAGGGGCAATGAGCAGTTCTTC. Translated: CASSLGVRGNEQFF.